The 31 T cell receptor beta chains given below trace back to one sample, sequenced in a study of T cells after yellow fever vaccination. TCRdb used MiXCR to reprocess the 5' RACE reads, holding one entry per CDR3 protein. The sample consists of under 150,000 distinct CDR3 sequences, more than 6% of them appearing once. The sequences come from CD4+ T cells sorted from PBMCs, collected 5 days after the yellow fever booster vaccination. The source of these receptors is a man aged 30 to 45 who received the YFV17D yellow fever vaccine.

There are many counts of this clonotype. The chain uses TRBV20-1 and TRBJ2-7, with 7 bases aligning to TRBD2. J was trimmed by 8 bases and V by 6 bases; bases with no gene match: 13. In germline, CDR1 is DFQATT, CDR2 SNEGSKA (reference sequence). CDR3 length equals 13 residues. CDR3 in DNA: TGCAGTGCCCACGATCGGACTAGTGATAAGCAGTACTTC. Translating it yields CSAHDRTSDKQYF.

This clonotype was detected many times. The chain uses TRBV20-1 and TRBJ1-4, with no clear D. Looked up from germline, CDR1 is DFQATT and CDR2 is SNEGSKA (reference sequence). V lost 4 bases, J lost 8 bases, and 14 bases lay in between. The CDR3 runs to 13 residues. The CDR3 region has the DNA TGCAGTGCTATCCGGGGTTTTGGAGAAAAACTGTTTTTT. This sequence encodes CSAIRGFGEKLFF.

This clonotype was found many times. The chain links TRBV21-1 to TRBJ2-1; the D call TRBD2 from the table was never checked on the DNA. TRBV21-1 is flagged as a pseudogene. This CDR3 is built from 16 residues. CDR3 region: CASRGWAGSSYNEQFF. The CDR3 DNA follows: TGTGCCAGCAGGGGATGGGCGGGGAGCTCCTACAATGAGCAGTTCTTC.

This clonotype was detected a few times. The chain couples TRBV5-5 to TRBJ2-1, with TRBD1 as a possible D gene (5 bases). Deletions cut 4 bases from V and 5 bases from J, with 7 bases between. The CDR3 runs 12 residues. The V gene's germline CDR1 is SGHKS and CDR2 YYEKEE (reference sequence). For the CDR3, the DNA is TGTGCCAGCAGCCCCAGGGACAATGAGCAGTTCTTC. Translated, it gives CASSPRDNEQFF.

Many counts were recorded for this clonotype. The chain recombines TRBV12-3 or TRBV12-4 with TRBJ1-1; the D is unclear. The CDR3 totals 16 residues. V was clipped by 3 bases and J by 5 bases, with 19 bases between them. As DNA, the CDR3 is TGTGCCAGCAGTTTTAGGTGGGGAACGATGTGGACTGAAGCTTTCTTT. It yields the protein CASSFRWGTMWTEAFF.

This clonotype showed up many times. The V gene is TRBV9, the J gene TRBJ2-2; 8 bases line up with TRBD2. This CDR3 contains 16 residues. The junction had 7 bases not matched to a gene; V was cut back by 0 bases and J by 6 bases. Germline assignment: CDR1 SGDLS and CDR2 YYNGEE. The DNA for the CDR3 is TGTGCCAGCAGCGTAGGGTTAGCGGGATGGGCCGGGGAGCTGTTTTTT. Translation gives CASSVGLAGWAGELFF.

Ten or more counts support this clonotype. V gene TRBV12-3 or TRBV12-4 combines with J gene TRBJ2-1, with D possibly called TRBD1 or TRBD2 (6 bases each). This CDR3 is 15 amino acids long. Deletions cut 8 bases from V and 4 bases from J, with 18 bases between. CDR3 sequence (DNA): TGTGCCAGCTCTGAGGGGGGACTGGGTTACAATGAGCAGTTCTTC. It yields the protein CASSEGGLGYNEQFF.

This clonotype appeared many times. The CDR3 nucleotides are TGTGCCTGGACCCCAGGTCCCCCCTATGGCTACACCTTC. As protein: CAWTPGPPYGYTF. This chain uses TRBV30 with TRBJ1-2; D is ambiguous. V lost 4 bases and J 4 bases, leaving 13 bases between the germline ends. Germline values: CDR1 GTSNPN, CDR2 SVGIG (reference sequence). This CDR3 is built from 13 residues.

This clonotype came up many times. This chain links TRBV6-2 or TRBV6-3 with TRBJ2-7; perhaps TRBD1 as D (5 bases). In germline, CDR1 is MNHEY, CDR2 SVGEGT. The CDR3 covers 15 residues. Trimming left V 0 bases short and J 0 bases short, with 9 bases between. DNA of the CDR3: TGTGCCAGCAGTTACTCGGGGCTCGCCTCCTACGAGCAGTACTTC. Its protein is CASSYSGLASYEQYF.

In this sample, this clonotype turned up many times. This chain links TRBV18 with TRBJ1-2; 8 bases match TRBD1. The germline CDR1 and CDR2 sequences are KGHSH and LQKENI. The V and J ends lost 3 bases and 4 bases, in that order; junction bases with no gene match: 10. The length of the CDR3 is 16 residues. As DNA, the CDR3 is TGTGCCAGCTCACCGGGGCCGGGACAGGAGTCCTATGGCTACACCTTC. Translating it yields CASSPGPGQESYGYTF.

J is TRBJ1-1 and V is TRBV20-1, with D perhaps TRBD1 (5 bases). The ends were cut back, 2 bases at V and 0 bases at J, with 13 bases in the middle. Germline V CDR1 and CDR2: DFQATT, SNEGSKA (reference sequence). CDR3 length equals 15 residues. The CDR3 DNA reads as TGCAGTGCTAGAAACCCGGGACTTATGAACACTGAAGCTTTCTTT. This codes for CSARNPGLMNTEAFF.

This clonotype has ten or more counts. CDR3 residues: CASSQLAGEPEQYF. Here the CDR3 DNA reads TGTGCCAGCAGCCAACTAGCGGGAGAGCCCGAGCAGTACTTC. The chain uses TRBV3-1 and TRBJ2-7; 10 bases map to TRBD2. The CDR3 contains 14 residues. The J segment lost 6 bases and the V segment lost 2 bases, leaving 4 bases of the junction unmatched. CDR1 and CDR2 (germline): LGHDT, YNNKEL (reference sequence).

This clonotype showed up many times. This chain links TRBV5-4 with TRBJ2-6; D possibly corresponds to TRBD1 (6 bases). V was trimmed by 4 bases and J by 4 bases, leaving 18 bases between them. The CDR3 consists of 17 residues. Looked up from germline, CDR1 is SGHNT and CDR2 is YYREEE (reference sequence). The DNA of the CDR3 is TGTGCCAGCAGCCCAATCAAGGACAGATCCGGGGCCAACGTCCTGACTTTC. It yields the protein CASSPIKDRSGANVLTF.

This clonotype appeared many times. V usage is TRBV7-2 and J usage is TRBJ1-5, with D uncertain. The germline gives CDR1 SGHTA, CDR2 FQGNSA. V lost 2 bases to trimming and J lost 4 bases, with 6 bases between them. The CDR3 length is 13 residues. The CDR3 loop reads CASSLYDNQPQHF. CDR3 bases: TGTGCCAGCAGCTTATATGATAATCAGCCCCAGCATTTT.

Ten or more counts support this clonotype. This chain links TRBV29-1 with TRBJ1-1; tentative D call: TRBD1 (5 bases). The CDR3 extends over 14 amino acids. The ends were cut back, 4 bases at V and 0 bases at J, with 12 bases in the middle. CDR1 is SQVTM, CDR2 ANQGSEA, per germline. CDR3: CSVATGLMNTEAFF. The CDR3 DNA reads as TGCAGCGTTGCAACAGGTCTTATGAACACTGAAGCTTTCTTT.

This clonotype showed up many times. V gene TRBV10-3 combines with J gene TRBJ2-7; TRBD1 might be the D (6 bases). Germline CDR1 is ENHRY and CDR2 is SYGVKD. CDR3 length: 14 residues. V was trimmed by 0 bases and J by 2 bases, leaving 8 bases between them. The CDR3 spells CAISESGQTYEQYF. The CDR3 DNA is TGTGCCATCAGTGAGTCCGGACAGACCTACGAGCAGTACTTC.

The V and J genes are TRBV6-2 or TRBV6-3 and TRBJ2-7; the match to TRBD1 covers 7 bases. The trim removed 6 bases at V and 2 bases at J, leaving 10 bases unmatched. Germline V gives CDR1 MNHEY, CDR2 SVGEGT. This CDR3 comprises 15 residues. The CDR3 DNA is TGTGCCAGCAGCGACGACAGGGCGAATACCTACGAGCAGTACTTC. Protein product: CASSDDRANTYEQYF.

In the case of this clonotype: This may stem from a read error, because a much larger clone lies one nucleotide away. The CDR3 region has the DNA TGCAGGGCTAGAGAACCACCGGCAGAGCAGTTCTTC. Translated, it gives CRAREPPAEQFF. The chain has TRBV20-1 and TRBJ2-1; D call uncertain. CDR1 is DFQATT and CDR2 is SNEGSKA in the germline V gene (reference sequence). This CDR3 region has 12 residues.

V is TRBV23-1 and J is TRBJ2-7; D is perhaps TRBD2 (6 bases). TRBV23-1 falls under the ORF class, with uncertain function. The CDR3 totals 16 residues. Trimming shortened V by 0 bases and J by 2 bases, and 14 bases separated the two germline ends. CDR3 sequence (DNA): TGCGCCAGCAGTCAATCGGGGCGGGGCGGCACCTACGAGCAGTACTTC. It encodes CASSQSGRGGTYEQYF.

This clonotype was seen at least ten times. This chain joins TRBV5-5 and TRBJ2-6, with D unresolved. The CDR3 consists of 15 residues. Trimming pared 1 base from V and 1 base from J, leaving 6 bases between. Germline V gives CDR1 SGHKS, CDR2 YYEKEE (reference sequence). In DNA, the CDR3 is TGTGCCAGCAGCTTGTCGGTTTCTGGGGCCAACGTCCTGACTTTC. Its translation is CASSLSVSGANVLTF.

With regard to this clonotype: One end of the junction is discordant with germline, which a read error may explain. For the CDR3, the DNA is TGCAGTGCTAGAGACACCGTACAGGGGGGTGAAAAACTTTTTTTT. It yields the protein CSARDTVQGGEKLFF. The V gene is TRBV20-1, the J gene TRBJ1-4, with TRBD1 matching over 8 bases. The CDR3 length is 15 residues. CDR1 DFQATT and CDR2 SNEGSKA come from the germline V gene (reference sequence).

There are many counts of this clonotype. This sequence joins TRBV5-5 and TRBJ2-5; a weak D match, TRBD1 (6 bases). Per the germline V gene, CDR1 is SGHKS and CDR2 is YYEKEE (reference sequence). The CDR3 is made up of 16 amino acids. V shed 2 bases and J shed 2 bases, with 16 bases lying between them. The CDR3 nucleotides are TGTGCCAGCAGCTTACCCCCTCAGGGGTTGCAAGAGACCCAGTACTTC. It specifies CASSLPPQGLQETQYF.

This clonotype was counted at least ten times. The chain links TRBV2 to TRBJ2-1, with 7 bases fitting TRBD2. This CDR3 has 15 amino acids. The trim removed 10 bases at V and 2 bases at J, leaving 11 bases unmatched. Germline V CDR1 and CDR2: SNHLY, FYNNEI. This chain's CDR3 is CAILSGTTPYNEQFF. The CDR3 DNA reads as TGTGCCATACTATCCGGGACTACCCCCTACAATGAGCAGTTCTTC.

This clonotype occurred many times. This chain links TRBV7-2 with TRBJ2-1; 9 positions match TRBD1. Germline V gene sequence: CDR1 SGHTA, CDR2 FQGNSA. CDR3 length: 15 residues. J lost 3 bases, V lost 11 bases, and 11 bases had no gene match. The CDR3 DNA follows: TGTGCCCGATCTACAGGGGGCGCAATCTACAATGAGCAGTTCTTC. It encodes CARSTGGAIYNEQFF.

This clonotype occurred many times. The rearrangement uses TRBV5-1 and TRBJ2-2, with 7 bases aligning to TRBD1. The germline V gene has CDR1 SGHRS and CDR2 YFSETQ. CDR3 size: 14 residues. After removal of 4 bases from V and 3 bases from J, the junction contained 3 bases not matched to a gene. For the CDR3, the DNA is TGCGCCAGCAGCGGGACAGAGTACACCGGGGAGCTGTTTTTT. Its protein is CASSGTEYTGELFF.

There are many counts of this clonotype. The chain is built from TRBV6-1 and TRBJ2-5; the D gene is possibly TRBD2 (6 bases). From germline, CDR1 is MNHNS and CDR2 SASEGT. Trimming pared 8 bases from V and 1 base from J, leaving 17 bases between. The CDR3 runs to 15 residues. CDR3 sequence reads: CASAGAGSLQETQYF. The CDR3 DNA reads as TGTGCCAGCGCTGGGGCGGGGTCACTCCAAGAGACCCAGTACTTC.

This clonotype was detected ten times or more. The chain carries TRBV30 and TRBJ2-3, with 8 bases fitting TRBD2. This CDR3 comprises 13 residues. V lost 8 bases, J lost 0 bases, and 4 bases stayed unmatched. Germline values: CDR1 GTSNPN, CDR2 SVGIG (reference sequence). The CDR3 region has the DNA TGTGCCCGTAGCGGGGTTAGCACAGATACGCAGTATTTT. Translation gives CARSGVSTDTQYF.

Many counts were recorded for this clonotype. This chain connects TRBV5-6 to TRBJ2-5; D perhaps matches TRBD1 (5 bases). The CDR3 loop spans 13 amino acids. CDR1 and CDR2 from the germline V gene are SGHDT and YYEEEE. V was pared by 4 bases and J by 3 bases, with 10 bases between. CDR3 loop: CASSHDRKETQYF. CDR3 sequence (DNA): TGTGCCAGCAGCCATGACAGAAAAGAGACCCAGTACTTC.

This clonotype was counted at least ten times. The chain combines TRBV6-2 or TRBV6-3 with TRBJ2-3; D not resolved. CDR1 MNHEY and CDR2 SVGEGT come from the germline V gene. Trimming left V 5 bases short and J 7 bases short, with 7 bases between. The CDR3 contains 11 residues. The CDR3 sequence is CASSLDYTQYF. The CDR3 nucleotides are TGTGCCAGCAGTCTTGACTATACGCAGTATTTT.

This clonotype has only a few counts. The chain couples TRBV5-1 to TRBJ1-5, with D perhaps matching TRBD1 (5 bases). Trimming stripped 0 bases from V and 4 bases from J, with 5 bases between. This CDR3 is 13 amino acids long. In germline, CDR1 is SGHRS, CDR2 YFSETQ. CDR3 nucleotide sequence: TGCGCCAGCAGCTTGGGACAGAATCAGCCCCAGCATTTT. Amino acid sequence: CASSLGQNQPQHF.

A few counts support this clonotype. The chain uses TRBV20-1 and TRBJ2-2; 8 positions agree with TRBD2. J gave up 4 bases and V 7 bases, and 2 bases lay outside the gene matches. Germline V gene lookup returns CDR1 DFQATT and CDR2 SNEGSKA (reference sequence). The CDR3 spans 12 residues. The CDR3: CSVREGTGELFF. As DNA, the CDR3 is TGCAGTGTCCGGGAGGGCACCGGGGAGCTGTTTTTT.